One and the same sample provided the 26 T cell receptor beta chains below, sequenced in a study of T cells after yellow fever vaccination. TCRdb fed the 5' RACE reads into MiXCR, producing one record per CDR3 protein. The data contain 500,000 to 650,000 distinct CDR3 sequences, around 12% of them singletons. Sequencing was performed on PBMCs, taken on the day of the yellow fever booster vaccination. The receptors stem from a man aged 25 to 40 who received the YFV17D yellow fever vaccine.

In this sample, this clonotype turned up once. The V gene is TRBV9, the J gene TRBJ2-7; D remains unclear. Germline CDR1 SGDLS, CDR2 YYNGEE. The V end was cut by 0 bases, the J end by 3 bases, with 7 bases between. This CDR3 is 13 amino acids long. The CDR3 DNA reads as TGTGCCAGCAGCGTAGGGAACTACTACGAGCAGTACTTC. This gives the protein CASSVGNYYEQYF.

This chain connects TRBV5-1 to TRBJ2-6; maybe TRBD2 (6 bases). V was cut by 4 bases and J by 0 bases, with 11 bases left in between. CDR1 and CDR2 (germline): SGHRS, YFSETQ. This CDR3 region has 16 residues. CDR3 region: CASSRAGRSGANVLTF. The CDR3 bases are TGCGCCAGCAGCCGGGCGGGGCGCTCTGGGGCCAACGTCCTGACTTTC.

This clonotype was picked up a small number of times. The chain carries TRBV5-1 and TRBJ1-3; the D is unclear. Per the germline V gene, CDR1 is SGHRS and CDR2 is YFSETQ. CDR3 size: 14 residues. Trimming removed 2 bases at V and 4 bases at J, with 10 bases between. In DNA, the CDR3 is TGCGCCAGCAGCTTTGGGAGCGTCGGAAACACCATATATTTT. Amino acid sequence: CASSFGSVGNTIYF. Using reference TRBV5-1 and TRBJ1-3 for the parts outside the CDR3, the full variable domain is KAGVTQTPRYLIKTRGQQVTLSCSPISGHRSVSWYQQTPGQGLQFLFEYFSETQRNKGNFPGRFSGRQFSNSRSEMNVSTLELGDSALYLCASSFGSVGNTIYFGEGSWLTVV.

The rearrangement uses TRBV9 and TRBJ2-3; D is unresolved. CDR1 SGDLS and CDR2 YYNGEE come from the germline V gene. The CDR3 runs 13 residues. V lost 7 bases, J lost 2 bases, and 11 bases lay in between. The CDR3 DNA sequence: TGTGCCAGCGGCTCCCTGAACACAGATACGCAGTATTTT. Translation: CASGSLNTDTQYF. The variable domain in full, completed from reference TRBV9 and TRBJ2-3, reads DSGVTQTPKHLITATGQRVTLRCSPRSGDLSVYWYQQSLDQGLQFLIQYYNGEERAKGNILERFSAQQFPDLHSELNLSSLELGDSALYFCASGSLNTDTQYFGPGTRLTVL.

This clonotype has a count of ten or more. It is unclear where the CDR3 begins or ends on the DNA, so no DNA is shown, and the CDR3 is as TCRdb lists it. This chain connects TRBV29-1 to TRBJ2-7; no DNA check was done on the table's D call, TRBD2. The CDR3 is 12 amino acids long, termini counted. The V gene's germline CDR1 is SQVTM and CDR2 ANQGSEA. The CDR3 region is CSVGPGSYEQYF.

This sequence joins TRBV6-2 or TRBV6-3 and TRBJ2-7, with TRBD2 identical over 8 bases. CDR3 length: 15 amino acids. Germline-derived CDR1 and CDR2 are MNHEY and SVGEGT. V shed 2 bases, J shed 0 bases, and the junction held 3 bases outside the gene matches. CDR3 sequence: CASSYGTRTSYEQYF. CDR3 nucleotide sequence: TGTGCCAGCAGTTACGGGACTAGGACCTCCTACGAGCAGTACTTC.

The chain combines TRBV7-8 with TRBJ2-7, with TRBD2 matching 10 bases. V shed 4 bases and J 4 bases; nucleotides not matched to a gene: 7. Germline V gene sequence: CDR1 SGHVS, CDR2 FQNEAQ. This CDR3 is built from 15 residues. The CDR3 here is CASSSLAGVLYEQYF. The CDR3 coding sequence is TGTGCCAGCAGCTCCCTAGCGGGAGTCTTATACGAGCAGTACTTC.

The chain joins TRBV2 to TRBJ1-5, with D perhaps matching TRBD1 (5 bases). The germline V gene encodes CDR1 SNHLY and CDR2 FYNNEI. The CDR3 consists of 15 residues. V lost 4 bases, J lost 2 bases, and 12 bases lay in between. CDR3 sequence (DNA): TGTGCCAGCAGTGCGCGGGGGAGTGGCAATCAGCCCCAGCATTTT. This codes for CASSARGSGNQPQHF.

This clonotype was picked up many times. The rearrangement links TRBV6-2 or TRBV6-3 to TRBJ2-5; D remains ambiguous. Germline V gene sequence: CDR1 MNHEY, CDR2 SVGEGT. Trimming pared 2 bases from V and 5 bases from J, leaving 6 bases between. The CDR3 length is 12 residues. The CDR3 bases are TGTGCCAGCAGTTACGCACGGGAGACCCAGTACTTC. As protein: CASSYARETQYF.

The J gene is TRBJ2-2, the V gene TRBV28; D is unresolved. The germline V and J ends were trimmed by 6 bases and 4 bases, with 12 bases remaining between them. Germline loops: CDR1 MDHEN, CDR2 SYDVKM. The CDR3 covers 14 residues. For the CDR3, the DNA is TGTGCCAGCAGCTCCCCTCTTCCCACCGGGGAGCTGTTTTTT. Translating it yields CASSSPLPTGELFF.

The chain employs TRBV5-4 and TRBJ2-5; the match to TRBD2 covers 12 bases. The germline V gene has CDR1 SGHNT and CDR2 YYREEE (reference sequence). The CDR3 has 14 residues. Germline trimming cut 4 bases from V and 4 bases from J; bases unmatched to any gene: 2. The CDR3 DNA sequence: TGTGCCAGCAGCGAGGGACTAGCGGGAGAGACCCAGTACTTC. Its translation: CASSEGLAGETQYF.

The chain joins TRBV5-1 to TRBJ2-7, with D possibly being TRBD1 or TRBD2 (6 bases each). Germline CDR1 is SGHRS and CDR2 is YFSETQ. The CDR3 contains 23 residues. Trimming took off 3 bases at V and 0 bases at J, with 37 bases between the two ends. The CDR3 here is CASSSRRGGRERWGRPPSYEQYF. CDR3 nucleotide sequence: TGCGCCAGCAGCTCACGCCGAGGGGGGCGTGAACGGTGGGGGCGCCCCCCCTCCTACGAGCAGTACTTC.

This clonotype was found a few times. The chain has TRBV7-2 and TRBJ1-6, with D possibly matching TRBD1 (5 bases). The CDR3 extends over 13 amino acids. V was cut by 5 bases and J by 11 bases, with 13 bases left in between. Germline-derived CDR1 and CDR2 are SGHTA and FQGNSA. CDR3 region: CASSPGTSTPLHF. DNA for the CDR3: TGTGCCAGCAGCCCTGGGACTTCAACACCCCTCCACTTT.

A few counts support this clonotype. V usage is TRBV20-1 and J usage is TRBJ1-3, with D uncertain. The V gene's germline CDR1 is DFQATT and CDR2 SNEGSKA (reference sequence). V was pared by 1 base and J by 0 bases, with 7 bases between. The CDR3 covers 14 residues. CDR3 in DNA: TGCAGTGCTAGAGGGCTGAGCTCTGGAAACACCATATATTTT. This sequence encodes CSARGLSSGNTIYF.

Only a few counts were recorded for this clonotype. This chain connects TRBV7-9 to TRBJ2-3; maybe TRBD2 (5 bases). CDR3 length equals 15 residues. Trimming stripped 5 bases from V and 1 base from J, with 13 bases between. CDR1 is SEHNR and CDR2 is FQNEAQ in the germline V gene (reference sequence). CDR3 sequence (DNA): TGTGCCAGCAGCCAAAGGTGGGGAGGCACAGATACGCAGTATTTT. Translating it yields CASSQRWGGTDTQYF.

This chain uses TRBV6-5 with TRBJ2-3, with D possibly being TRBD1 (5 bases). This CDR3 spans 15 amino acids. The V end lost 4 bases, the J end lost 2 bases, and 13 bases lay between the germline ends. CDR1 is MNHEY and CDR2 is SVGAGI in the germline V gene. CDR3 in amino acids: CASSSPRDPTDTQYF. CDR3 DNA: TGTGCCAGCAGTTCACCCAGGGATCCCACAGATACGCAGTATTTT.

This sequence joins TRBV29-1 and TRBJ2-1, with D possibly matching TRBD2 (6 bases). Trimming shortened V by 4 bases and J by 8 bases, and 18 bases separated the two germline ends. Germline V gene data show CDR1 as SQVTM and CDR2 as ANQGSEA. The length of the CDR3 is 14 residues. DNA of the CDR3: TGCAGCGTTGTTAAGCCGGGAGCCCCCGATGAGCAGTTCTTC. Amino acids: CSVVKPGAPDEQFF.

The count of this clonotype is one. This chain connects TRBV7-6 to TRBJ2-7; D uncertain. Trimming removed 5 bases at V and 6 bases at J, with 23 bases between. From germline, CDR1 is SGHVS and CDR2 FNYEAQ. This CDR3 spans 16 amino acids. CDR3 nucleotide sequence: TGTGCCAGCAGCCTGGGAAGTGGGGAAGAGATGGGCGAGCAGTACTTC. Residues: CASSLGSGEEMGEQYF.

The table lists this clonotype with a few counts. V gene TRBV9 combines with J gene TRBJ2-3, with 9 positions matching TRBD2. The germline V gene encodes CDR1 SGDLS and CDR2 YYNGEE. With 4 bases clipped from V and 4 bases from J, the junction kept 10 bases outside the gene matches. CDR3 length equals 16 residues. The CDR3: CASSLGVAGDSDTQYF. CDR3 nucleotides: TGTGCCAGCAGCCTGGGAGTAGCGGGAGATTCAGATACGCAGTATTTT.

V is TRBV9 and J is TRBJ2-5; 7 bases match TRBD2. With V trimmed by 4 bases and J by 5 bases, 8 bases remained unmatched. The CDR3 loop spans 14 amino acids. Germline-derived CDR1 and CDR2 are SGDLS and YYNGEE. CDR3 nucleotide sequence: TGTGCCAGCAGCCCGCGGACTAGTCCTGAGACCCAGTACTTC. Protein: CASSPRTSPETQYF.

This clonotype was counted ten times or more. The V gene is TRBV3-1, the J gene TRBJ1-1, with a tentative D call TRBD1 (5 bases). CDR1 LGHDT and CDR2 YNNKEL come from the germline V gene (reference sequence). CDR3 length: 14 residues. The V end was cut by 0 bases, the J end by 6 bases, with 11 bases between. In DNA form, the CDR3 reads TGTGCCAGCAGCCAAGAGCTACGGGGGTCTGAAGCTTTCTTT. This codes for CASSQELRGSEAFF.

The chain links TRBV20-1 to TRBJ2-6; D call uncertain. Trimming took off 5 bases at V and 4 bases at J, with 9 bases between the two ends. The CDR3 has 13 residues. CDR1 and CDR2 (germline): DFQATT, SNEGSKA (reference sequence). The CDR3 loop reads CSAPQLGANVLTF. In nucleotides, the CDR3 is TGCAGTGCTCCTCAATTGGGGGCCAACGTCCTGACTTTC.

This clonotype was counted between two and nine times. The CDR3 region has the DNA TGTGCCAGCAGTTACCGGCGACGTGGGGCCCAGTACTTC. Translated, it gives CASSYRRRGAQYF. The chain is built from TRBV6-2 or TRBV6-3 and TRBJ2-5; D gene unclear. The germline gives CDR1 MNHEY, CDR2 SVGEGT. With 2 bases removed from V and 9 bases from J, the gap between germline ends came to 13 bases. The CDR3 has 13 amino acids.

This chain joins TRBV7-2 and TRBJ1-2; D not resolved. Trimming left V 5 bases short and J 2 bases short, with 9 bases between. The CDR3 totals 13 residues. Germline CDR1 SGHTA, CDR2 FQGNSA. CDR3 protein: CASSRTMNYGYTF. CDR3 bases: TGTGCCAGCAGCAGAACAATGAACTATGGCTACACCTTC.

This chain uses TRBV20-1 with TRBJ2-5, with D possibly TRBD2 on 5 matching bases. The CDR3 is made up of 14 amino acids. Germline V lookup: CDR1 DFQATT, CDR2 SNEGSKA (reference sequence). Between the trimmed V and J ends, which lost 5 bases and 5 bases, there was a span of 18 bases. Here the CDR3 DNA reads TGCAGTGCTCCCCTACTGGAGGTGGGGGAGACCCAGTACTTC. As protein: CSAPLLEVGETQYF.

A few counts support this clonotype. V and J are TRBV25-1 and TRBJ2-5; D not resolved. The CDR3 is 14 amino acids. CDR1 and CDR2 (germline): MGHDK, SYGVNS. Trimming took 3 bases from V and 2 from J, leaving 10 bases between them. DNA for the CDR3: TGTGCCAGCAGTGACGGAAACCTACAAGAGACCCAGTACTTC. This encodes CASSDGNLQETQYF.